The T cell receptor (beta chain) under discussion was sequenced for a study of T cells in tuberculosis. Only in-frame clones appear in the TCRdb table, and some are missing; sequencing was by immunoSEQ multiplex PCR. The sample contains approximately 59,000 clones, approximately 81% of which appear only once. Thawed, overnight-rested PBMC were stained with GMM-loaded CD1B tetramer, viability dye and anti-CD3, then sorted. C32 glucose monomycolate from Rhodococcus equi was loaded onto the CD1B tetramers. The CDR3 has 11 residues. Germline V gives CDR1 LNHNV, CDR2 YYDKDF (reference sequence). Trimming left V 3 bases short and J 13 bases short, with 10 bases between.

V and J are TRBV15 and TRBJ2-1; D might be TRBD2 (6 bases). Sequenced input: CD1b-GMM tetramer-negative cells sorted from PBMCs. The TCR sequence derives from an adult woman with latent tuberculosis. CDR3 coding DNA: TGTGCCACCAGCAGGAGCGGGCTCCAGTTCTTC. It encodes CATSRSGLQFF.